The 5 T cell receptor beta chains below come from one sample, sequenced in a study of blood T cell repertoires in COVID-19. Some clones are missing from TCRdb's copy, which holds only in-frame ones; the method was immunoSEQ multiplex PCR. The sample yields 200,000 or so clones, around 84% seen once. Sample: peripheral blood. The receptors stem from an elderly man with acute or convalescent COVID-19.

The J gene is TRBJ2-2, the V gene TRBV12-5; 11 nucleotides agree with TRBD2. The V segment lost 3 bases and the J segment 9 bases; nucleotides outside the gene matches: 12. From germline, CDR1 is LGHNT and CDR2 FRNRAP. The CDR3 sequence is 17 residues long. The CDR3 here is CASGFAVAGGPSRELFF. In DNA, the CDR3 is TGTGCTAGTGGTTTCGCCGTAGCGGGAGGGCCCAGCAGGGAGCTGTTTTTT.

This clone has only one observation. V usage is TRBV2 and J usage is TRBJ2-2; tentatively, D is TRBD2 (9 bases). The germline V gene encodes CDR1 SNHLY and CDR2 FYNNEI. V gave up 5 bases and J gave up 0 bases, with 25 bases separating them. The CDR3 runs 20 residues. This CDR3 is CASSRGQGGPSGTNTGELFF. CDR3 bases: TGTGCCAGCAGTCGCGGACAGGGAGGGCCTAGCGGGACGAACACCGGGGAGCTGTTTTTT. The variable domain in full, with the rest retrieved from reference TRBV2 and TRBJ2-2, is EPEVTQTPSHQVTQMGQEVILRCVPISNHLYFYWYRQILGQKVEFLVSFYNNEISEKSEIFDDQFSVERPDGSNFTLKIRSTKLEDSAMYFCASSRGQGGPSGTNTGELFFGEGSRLTVL.

The genes are TRBV5-6 and TRBJ2-5; 12 bases match TRBD1. This CDR3 is built from 15 residues. The trim removed 4 bases at V and 5 bases at J, leaving 6 bases unmatched. Germline V lookup: CDR1 SGHDT, CDR2 YYEEEE. The CDR3, as DNA: TGTGCCAGCAGCAGGGACAGGGGGCTGCTGGAGACCCAGTACTTC. It translates to CASSRDRGLLETQYF.

The V call is TRBV10-2, the J call TRBJ2-5, with D possibly matching TRBD2 (7 bases). Germline values: CDR1 WSHSY, CDR2 SAAADI. Trimming pared 4 bases from V and 3 bases from J, leaving 12 bases between. This CDR3 contains 14 residues. CDR3 residues: CASSGGGREETQYF. CDR3 in DNA: TGCGCCAGCAGTGGGGGGGGCAGGGAAGAGACCCAGTACTTC.

The V call is TRBV28, the J call TRBJ1-5; D is possibly TRBD1 (6 bases). The CDR3 is made up of 15 amino acids. Germline V gene data show CDR1 as MDHEN and CDR2 as SYDVKM. The V end was cut by 8 bases, the J end by 2 bases, with 16 bases between. CDR3 DNA: TGTGCCAGCGGCGCGGGGGGGGCTGGCAATCAGCCCCAGCATTTT. It encodes CASGAGGAGNQPQHF.